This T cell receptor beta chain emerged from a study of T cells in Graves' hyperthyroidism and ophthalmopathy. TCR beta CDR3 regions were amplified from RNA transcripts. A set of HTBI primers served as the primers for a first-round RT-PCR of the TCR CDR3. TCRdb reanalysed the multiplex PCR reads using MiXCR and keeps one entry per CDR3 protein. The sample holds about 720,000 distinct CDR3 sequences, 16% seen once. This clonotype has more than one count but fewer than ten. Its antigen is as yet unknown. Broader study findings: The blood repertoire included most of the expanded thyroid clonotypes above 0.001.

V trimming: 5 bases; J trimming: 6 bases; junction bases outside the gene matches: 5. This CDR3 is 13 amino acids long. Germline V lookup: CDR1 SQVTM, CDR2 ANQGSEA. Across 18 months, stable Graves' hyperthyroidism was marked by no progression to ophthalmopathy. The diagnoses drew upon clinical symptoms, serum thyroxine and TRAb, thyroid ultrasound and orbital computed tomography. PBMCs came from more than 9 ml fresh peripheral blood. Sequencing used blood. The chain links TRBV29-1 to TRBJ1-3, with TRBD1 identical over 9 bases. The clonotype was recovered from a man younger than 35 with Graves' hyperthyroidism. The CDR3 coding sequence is TGCAGCGTTTCAACAGGGGGCCCAAACACCATATATTTT. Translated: CSVSTGGPNTIYF.